The 30 T cell receptor beta chains below all came from one sample that was sequenced in a study of CD8 T cells in ankylosing spondylitis (dated by TCRdb to between 2016 and 2019). Paper-wide results and their limitations: Blood from ankylosing spondylitis patients appeared to be characterized by a TCR beta motif made up of fewer than ten highly homologous amino acid variants.

These receptors have no identified antigens. Receptor amplification or capture employed 5' RACE. Sequenced using an Illumina HiSeq 2500. The raw public data were reprocessed by TCRdb itself: fastp quality trimming at Q25, MiXCR clonotype calling, in-frame beta chains only. Each CDR3 protein gets just one entry, which takes the most common genes and DNA from the rows behind it. The sample table contains about 220,000 distinct CDR3 sequences; only one count was recorded for approximately 7.4% of them. Together, the top ten hold over 12% of the sample. Sequencing was performed on blood, either unsorted or a sorted T cell fraction (not recorded which). These receptors were taken from a male donor with ankylosing spondylitis.

The table lists this clonotype with many counts. The genes are TRBV7-9 and TRBJ1-4, with D tentatively TRBD1 (5 bases). Germline V gene sequence: CDR1 SEHNR, CDR2 FQNEAQ (reference sequence). The CDR3 is 15 amino acids. Trimming took off 5 bases at V and 7 bases at J, with 17 bases between the two ends. The CDR3 DNA follows: TGTGCCAGCAGCCGACAGAGCGGCTCGGGTGAAAAACTGTTTTTT. Amino acids: CASSRQSGSGEKLFF.

This clonotype was seen ten or more times. V gene TRBV12-3 or TRBV12-4 combines with J gene TRBJ1-3, with a possible D match to TRBD1 (6 bases). The CDR3 consists of 12 residues. V shed 5 bases and J shed 8 bases, with 10 bases lying between them. Written as DNA, the CDR3 is TGTGCCAGCAGTCCCAGACAGGACACCATATATTTT. Protein product: CASSPRQDTIYF.

The chain uses TRBV5-6 and TRBJ2-7; D possibly uses TRBD1 or TRBD2 (5 bases each). V was clipped by 5 bases and J by 3 bases, with 12 bases between them. The V gene's germline CDR1 is SGHDT and CDR2 YYEEEE. The CDR3 runs to 13 residues. In DNA form, the CDR3 reads TGTGCCAGCAGGTCCGGGACCATCTACGAGCAGTACTTC. Its protein is CASRSGTIYEQYF.

At least ten counts were recorded for this clonotype. The rearrangement joins TRBV7-9 to TRBJ2-2, with D possibly matching TRBD1 (6 bases). Germline V gene sequence: CDR1 SEHNR, CDR2 FQNEAQ (reference sequence). Trimming pared 6 bases from V and 1 base from J, leaving 9 bases between. The CDR3 covers 14 residues. The CDR3 loop reads CASRSGQNTGELFF. DNA of the CDR3: TGTGCCAGCAGATCGGGACAGAACACCGGGGAGCTGTTTTTT.

This sequence joins TRBV29-1 and TRBJ2-7, with TRBD1 as a possible D gene (6 bases). CDR3 size: 13 residues. Trimming stripped 6 bases from V and 1 base from J, with 13 bases between. CDR1 is SQVTM, CDR2 ANQGSEA, per germline. For the CDR3, the DNA is TGCAGCGTCAGGGGTGGAGGATCCTACGAGCAGTACTTC. Translating it yields CSVRGGGSYEQYF.

The sample holds many counts of this clonotype. The chain combines TRBV4-1 with TRBJ2-7; D gene uncertain. V lost 2 bases and J lost 7, with 15 bases in between. This CDR3 comprises 14 residues. Germline V lookup: CDR1 MGHRA, CDR2 YSYEKL. The CDR3 nucleotides read TGCGCCAGCAGCCAAAGAGACGGGTTTCGGGAGCAGTACTTC. It yields the protein CASSQRDGFREQYF.

This clonotype has a count of ten or more. The chain joins TRBV9 to TRBJ1-6, with D unresolved. V lost 0 bases to trimming and J lost 7 bases, with 5 bases between them. CDR3 length equals 13 residues. Germline CDR1 and CDR2: SGDLS and YYNGEE. In nucleotides, the CDR3 is TGTGCCAGCAGCGTAGGGAGGAATTCACCCCTCCACTTT. This sequence encodes CASSVGRNSPLHF.

This clonotype qualifies as medium-sized. The chain has TRBV5-6 and TRBJ2-1; TRBD2 matches at 7 bases. Germline lookup yields CDR1 SGHDT and CDR2 YYEEEE. J was trimmed by 5 bases and V by 2 bases; bases with no gene match: 4. CDR3 size: 14 residues. CDR3 sequence: CASSFGGSHNEQFF. CDR3 coding DNA: TGTGCCAGCAGCTTCGGGGGGTCCCACAATGAGCAGTTCTTC.

Ten or more counts support this clonotype. This CDR3 is CASSFGGLLLTGELFF. The CDR3 nucleotides read TGTGCCAGCAGTTTTGGCGGGTTATTACTAACCGGGGAGCTGTTTTTT. This chain uses TRBV12-3 or TRBV12-4 with TRBJ2-2, with TRBD2 as a possible D gene (5 bases). The V end was cut by 3 bases, the J end by 5 bases, with 16 bases between. This CDR3 region has 16 residues.

In its sample, this clonotype was seen many times. The chain links TRBV7-9 to TRBJ1-2; D call uncertain. The CDR3 is 13 residues long. Germline CDR1 SEHNR, CDR2 FQNEAQ (reference sequence). V was clipped by 11 bases and J by 6 bases, with 19 bases between them. CDR3 sequence reads: CASSRPISNGYTF. Here the CDR3 DNA reads TGTGCCTCCTCTCGGCCCATAAGTAATGGCTACACCTTC.

The table lists this clonotype with many counts. The chain is built from TRBV12-3 or TRBV12-4 and TRBJ1-1, with D maybe TRBD1 (6 bases). V shed 6 bases and J shed 7 bases, with 18 bases lying between them. CDR3 length: 14 amino acids. The CDR3 DNA reads as TGTGCCAGCAGCCCGCACTGGGGGACATTTGAAGCTTTCTTT. It specifies CASSPHWGTFEAFF.

This clonotype has ten or more counts. The rearrangement links TRBV14 to TRBJ2-5, with D tentatively TRBD1 or TRBD2 (5 bases each). V was cut by 1 base and J by 1 base, with 16 bases left in between. Germline CDR1 reads SGHDN; CDR2 reads FVKESK. The CDR3 runs to 17 residues. The CDR3 sequence is CASSQGDIYGAQETQYF. The DNA of the CDR3 is TGTGCCAGCAGCCAAGGCGACATTTACGGGGCCCAAGAGACCCAGTACTTC.

This clonotype has a count of ten or more. This sequence joins TRBV3-1 and TRBJ2-5, with D possibly matching TRBD1 (5 bases). This CDR3 has 16 residues. V lost 1 base, J lost 4 bases, and 16 bases lay in between. CDR1 is LGHDT and CDR2 is YNNKEL in the germline V gene (reference sequence). The CDR3 coding sequence is TGTGCCAGCAGCCAAGGGTTCGACAGAGGACGAGAGACCCAGTACTTC. This sequence encodes CASSQGFDRGRETQYF.

The chain has TRBV5-5 and TRBJ1-2; a possible D gene is TRBD1 (6 bases). The CDR3 consists of 13 residues. Deletions cut 6 bases from V and 3 bases from J, with 12 bases between. In germline, CDR1 is SGHKS, CDR2 YYEKEE (reference sequence). CDR3 sequence reads: CASTPGDDYGYTF. Here the CDR3 DNA reads TGTGCCAGCACCCCAGGGGACGACTATGGCTACACCTTC.

This clonotype was seen many times. The chain has TRBV27 and TRBJ2-2; no reliable D call. Germline V gives CDR1 MNHEY, CDR2 SMNVEV (reference sequence). This CDR3 is built from 13 residues. V lost 3 bases and J lost 3, with 5 bases in between. As DNA, the CDR3 is TGTGCCAGCAGTTTCACCCACACCGGGGAGCTGTTTTTT. The encoded protein is CASSFTHTGELFF.

This clonotype has a count of ten or more. V is TRBV7-6 and J is TRBJ2-1, with 7 bases identical to TRBD1. Germline assignment: CDR1 SGHVS and CDR2 FNYEAQ. With 2 bases clipped from V and 2 bases from J, the junction kept 6 bases outside the gene matches. The CDR3 runs to 16 residues. CDR3 sequence: CASSLSRGLPYNEQFF. The CDR3 region has the DNA TGTGCCAGCAGCTTATCGAGGGGGCTACCCTACAATGAGCAGTTCTTC.

This clonotype occurred many times. The chain combines TRBV7-8 with TRBJ2-7, with a weak D call TRBD2 (5 bases). The germline gives CDR1 SGHVS, CDR2 FQNEAQ. The V end was cut by 5 bases, the J end by 2 bases, with 16 bases between. The CDR3 length is 15 residues. The CDR3, as DNA: TGTGCCAGCAGCCCGCAATACGGGATACCCTACGAGCAGTACTTC. Translation gives CASSPQYGIPYEQYF.

This clonotype showed up many times. The chain uses TRBV4-1 and TRBJ2-7; TRBD1 or TRBD2 may be the D gene (5 bases each). The V gene's germline CDR1 is MGHRA and CDR2 YSYEKL. There are 15 residues in the CDR3. Trimming took off 1 base at V and 2 bases at J, with 12 bases between the two ends. The DNA of the CDR3 is TGCGCCAGCAGCCAAGTTCTGGGGACGCCCTACGAGCAGTACTTC. It codes for CASSQVLGTPYEQYF.

This clonotype appeared many times. This chain uses TRBV7-2 with TRBJ2-7; D gene uncertain. Germline CDR1 SGHTA, CDR2 FQGNSA. With 3 bases removed from V and 1 base from J, the gap between germline ends came to 10 bases. The CDR3 is made up of 14 amino acids. The chain's CDR3 is CASSFPRISYEQYF. The CDR3 nucleotides are TGTGCCAGCAGCTTTCCGCGGATTTCCTACGAGCAGTACTTC.

This clonotype was seen many times. V gene TRBV9 combines with J gene TRBJ2-7; TRBD1 matches at 7 bases. Trimming at V came to 4 bases and at J to 4 bases, leaving 8 bases not matched to a gene. Germline V CDR1 and CDR2: SGDLS, YYNGEE. The CDR3 is 14 residues long. The CDR3 sequence is CASSPWTGGYEQYF. CDR3 sequence (DNA): TGTGCCAGCAGCCCTTGGACAGGCGGGTACGAGCAGTACTTC.

This clonotype appeared many times. J is TRBJ1-6 and V is TRBV4-3, with 10 bases matching TRBD1. CDR3 length equals 15 residues. Trimming at V came to 4 bases and at J to 9 bases, leaving 6 bases not matched to a gene. The V gene's germline CDR1 is LGHNA and CDR2 YSLEER. CDR3 nucleotides: TGCGCCAGCAGCCCCGGGACAGGGGTTAGTTCACCCCTCCACTTT. This sequence encodes CASSPGTGVSSPLHF.

This clonotype has a count of ten or more. This chain uses TRBV5-1 with TRBJ2-2, with 8 bases identical to TRBD1. The CDR3 length is 16 residues. J gave up 1 base and V 0 bases, and 2 bases lay outside the gene matches. Per the germline V gene, CDR1 is SGHRS and CDR2 is YFSETQ. In DNA, the CDR3 is TGCGCCAGCAGCTTGGTTGGGACAGGGAACACCGGGGAGCTGTTTTTT. Amino acid sequence: CASSLVGTGNTGELFF.

This clonotype was counted many times. This chain uses TRBV12-3 or TRBV12-4 with TRBJ2-2; 7 bases agree with TRBD1. V gave up 9 bases and J gave up 6 bases; unmatched junction bases: 10. The CDR3 totals 14 residues. The CDR3 protein is CASAMGQLAGELFF. The CDR3, as DNA: TGTGCCAGTGCGATGGGACAGTTGGCCGGGGAGCTGTTTTTT.

This clonotype has a count of ten or more. The V call is TRBV12-5, the J call TRBJ2-2; 12 bases match TRBD2. V shed 1 base and J 7 bases; nucleotides not matched to a gene: 4. CDR1 LGHNT and CDR2 FRNRAP come from the germline V gene. The CDR3 covers 16 residues. CDR3 region: CASGLGLAGVDGELFF. The CDR3 coding sequence is TGTGCTAGTGGTTTGGGACTAGCGGGAGTGGACGGGGAGCTGTTTTTT. Filled out from reference TRBV12-5 and TRBJ2-2, the complete variable domain reads DARVTQTPRHKVTEMGQEVTMRCQPILGHNTVFWYRQTMMQGLELLAYFRNRAPLDDSGMPKDRFSAEMPDATLATLKIQPSEPRDSAVYFCASGLGLAGVDGELFFGEGSRLTVL.

This clonotype was counted at least ten times. The chain uses TRBV11-1 and TRBJ2-2, with unresolved D. The CDR3 is 14 amino acids. V was pared by 5 bases and J by 1 base, with 8 bases between. CDR1 SGHAT and CDR2 FQDESV come from the germline V gene (reference sequence). CDR3 residues: CASSPNLNTGELFF. The DNA of the CDR3 is TGTGCCAGCAGCCCGAACTTGAACACCGGGGAGCTGTTTTTT.

At least ten counts were recorded for this clonotype. The rearrangement links TRBV20-1 to TRBJ2-1; D is ambiguous. V was clipped by 1 base and J by 10 bases, with 23 bases between them. Germline-derived CDR1 and CDR2 are DFQATT and SNEGSKA (reference sequence). The CDR3 has 16 amino acids. The CDR3 bases are TGCAGTGCTAGAGGTAGGATGGCCCTCCGGCCGTCGGAGCAGTTCTTC. Amino acids: CSARGRMALRPSEQFF.

At least ten counts were recorded for this clonotype. This sequence joins TRBV20-1 and TRBJ2-3; D perhaps matches TRBD2 (6 bases). This CDR3 comprises 14 residues. The ends were cut back, 5 bases at V and 3 bases at J, with 15 bases in the middle. Per the germline V gene, CDR1 is DFQATT and CDR2 is SNEGSKA (reference sequence). Here the CDR3 reads CSAPGGVMTDTQYF. The CDR3 DNA reads as TGCAGTGCTCCCGGCGGGGTGATGACAGATACGCAGTATTTT.

This chain connects TRBV2 to TRBJ2-1; D could derive from TRBD1 or TRBD2 (5 bases each). CDR3 size: 15 residues. Trimming pared 6 bases from V and 6 bases from J, leaving 18 bases between. CDR1 and CDR2 (germline): SNHLY, FYNNEI. CDR3 residues: CASRGDPLSINEQFF. In DNA, the CDR3 is TGTGCCAGCAGGGGGGATCCCCTCTCTATCAATGAGCAGTTCTTC.

This clonotype was observed a few times. V usage is TRBV11-2 and J usage is TRBJ2-7; 7 positions agree with TRBD1. Germline CDR1 is SGHAT and CDR2 is FQNNGV. Trimming at V came to 11 bases and at J to 6 bases, leaving 7 bases not matched to a gene. The CDR3 extends over 11 amino acids. CDR3 loop: CAESQGIEQYF. The CDR3 coding sequence is TGTGCCGAGTCACAGGGGATCGAGCAGTACTTC.

This clonotype came up a few times. The chain employs TRBV20-1 and TRBJ2-2, with D unclear. Trimming shortened V by 3 bases and J by 2 bases, and 13 bases separated the two germline ends. The germline V gene has CDR1 DFQATT and CDR2 SNEGSKA (reference sequence). This CDR3 comprises 15 residues. The CDR3 spells CSASPTRANTGELFF. CDR3 DNA: TGCAGTGCTAGTCCGACTCGTGCAAACACCGGGGAGCTGTTTTTT.